This T cell receptor beta chain derives from a study of identical twins. TCRdb recomputed calls from the 5' RACE reads with MiXCR, one row per CDR3 protein. The table shows around 500,000 distinct CDR3 sequences, with more than 13% occurring only once. In its sample, this clonotype was seen many times. CDR3 size: 15 residues. V lost 2 bases, J lost 0 bases, and 12 bases lay in between. Germline CDR1 and CDR2: SQVTM and ANQGSEA. This sample also belongs to another study, concerning yellow fever vaccine responses in identical twins.

The sequencing input was CD4+ T cells sorted from blood. The receptor's source is a woman aged 18-35 years in good health. The genes are TRBV29-1 and TRBJ2-3; possible D gene TRBD2, 6 bases. The CDR3 reads CSVELVAESTDTQYF. Written as DNA, the CDR3 is TGCAGCGTTGAACTGGTAGCGGAAAGCACAGATACGCAGTATTTT.